This TCR beta chain was found in a study of glioma-infiltrating T cells after dendritic cell vaccination. Study-level information: Patients received autologous tumor lysate-pulsed dendritic cell vaccination between 2003 and 2012. General study findings and limits: The cohort had few patients with full blood and tumor sets.

Time point specified: after dendritic cell vaccination, including at tumor progression/relapse. Selection required adequate fresh-frozen tumor tissue plus more than two years' survival data. Concerning this clone: Its antigen is not identified.

The germline V gene encodes CDR1 SGHDN and CDR2 FVKESK. V was pared by 5 bases and J by 0 bases, with 7 bases between. There are 14 residues in the CDR3. The assay was immunoSEQ multiplex PCR, and TCRdb's table has in-frame clones only and misses some. Of fewer than 30,000 clones listed, over 85% were seen once; the top ten hold just under 3%. The source of this sequence is a human donor with glioblastoma. This sequence joins TRBV14 and TRBJ2-2; D unresolved. The material sequenced was blood, taken after dendritic cell vaccination. CDR3 DNA: TGTGCCAGCAGCAGAGTAACGAACACCGGGGAGCTGTTTTTT. Its translation: CASSRVTNTGELFF.